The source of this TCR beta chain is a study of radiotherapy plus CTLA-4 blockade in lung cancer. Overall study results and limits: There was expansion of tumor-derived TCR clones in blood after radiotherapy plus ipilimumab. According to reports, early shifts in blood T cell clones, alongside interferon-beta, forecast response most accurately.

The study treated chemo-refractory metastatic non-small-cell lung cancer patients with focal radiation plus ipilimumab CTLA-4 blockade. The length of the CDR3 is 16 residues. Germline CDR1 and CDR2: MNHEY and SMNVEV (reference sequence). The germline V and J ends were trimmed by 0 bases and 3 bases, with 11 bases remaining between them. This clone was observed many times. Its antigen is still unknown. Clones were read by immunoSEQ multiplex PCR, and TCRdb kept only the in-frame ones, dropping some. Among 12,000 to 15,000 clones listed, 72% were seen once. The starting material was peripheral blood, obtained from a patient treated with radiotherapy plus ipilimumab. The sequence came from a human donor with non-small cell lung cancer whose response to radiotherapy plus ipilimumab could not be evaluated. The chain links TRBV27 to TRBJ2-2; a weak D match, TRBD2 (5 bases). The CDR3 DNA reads TGTGCCAGCAGTTTATCTCGCGGACTCGACACCGGGGAGCTGTTTTTT. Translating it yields CASSLSRGLDTGELFF.